This T cell receptor (beta chain) was captured by sequencing in a study of cytomegalovirus exposure and HLA in healthy donors. Study-level findings and limits: In a later analysis, V- and J-gene trimming of beta chains associated with a DCLRE1C missense variant, replicated independently. HLA allele associations emerged for around 15,000 TCR beta sequences in a later analysis, at 0.05 false discovery rate. Per published accounts, TCR beta sequences correctly predicted the HLA-A and HLA-B alleles of most subjects. Reportedly, fewer N-insertions than the approximately 610-donor mean appeared in an Asian-associated ancestry cluster in a later analysis.

The primer mix had 60 Vbeta and 13 Jbeta primers. This table comes from immunoSEQ multiplex PCR, and its TCRdb copy is limited to in-frame clones, with some not included. The sample lists 90,000 to 100,000 clones; roughly 80% were seen once. V was shortened by 6 bases and J by 2 bases, with 11 bases between the two germline ends. Germline lookup yields CDR1 MDHEN and CDR2 SYDVKM. The CDR3 contains 13 residues. About this clone itself: The antigen remains undetermined.

This clonotype originated in a female donor in good health and CMV-seronegative. The source material was PBMCs. The V call is TRBV28, the J call TRBJ2-7; D might be TRBD1 (6 bases). The CDR3 DNA is TGTGCCAGCAGCCAGGGACACACCTACGAGCAGTACTTC. Amino acid sequence: CASSQGHTYEQYF.